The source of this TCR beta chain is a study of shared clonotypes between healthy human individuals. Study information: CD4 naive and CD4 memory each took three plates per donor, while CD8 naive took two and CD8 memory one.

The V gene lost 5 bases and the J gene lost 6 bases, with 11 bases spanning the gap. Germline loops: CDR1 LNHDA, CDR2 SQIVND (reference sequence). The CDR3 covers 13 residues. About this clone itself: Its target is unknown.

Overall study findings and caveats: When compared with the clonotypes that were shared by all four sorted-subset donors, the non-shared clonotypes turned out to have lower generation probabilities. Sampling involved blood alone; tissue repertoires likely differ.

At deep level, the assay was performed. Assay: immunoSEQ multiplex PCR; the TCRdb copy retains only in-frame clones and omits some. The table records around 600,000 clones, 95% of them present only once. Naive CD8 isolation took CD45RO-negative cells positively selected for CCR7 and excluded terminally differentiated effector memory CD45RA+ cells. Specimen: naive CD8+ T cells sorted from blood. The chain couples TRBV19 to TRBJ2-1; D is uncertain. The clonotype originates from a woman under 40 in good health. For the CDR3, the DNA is TGTGCCAGTAGTGTCATAGGTTTCAATGAGCAGTTCTTC. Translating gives CASSVIGFNEQFF.